Listed here are 14 T cell receptor beta chains from one sample, sequenced in a study of STAT5B mutations in CD4+ large granular lymphocyte leukemia. TCRdb keeps only in-frame clones here, not all; method: immunoSEQ multiplex PCR. The sample shows nearly 35,000 clones, about 76% of them seen only once. The sequenced sample consisted of CD4+ T cells from blood buffy coats. The receptors here all came from a human donor in good health.

The chain couples TRBV19 to TRBJ2-7; 7 bases map to TRBD1. V shed 6 bases and J 0 bases; nucleotides not matched to a gene: 8. This CDR3 spans 15 amino acids. Germline V lookup: CDR1 LNHDA, CDR2 SQIVND (reference sequence). The CDR3 protein is CASSLTGLSSYEQYF. CDR3 bases: TGTGCCAGTAGCCTGACAGGGCTGAGCTCCTACGAGCAGTACTTC.

The genes are TRBV6-5 and TRBJ1-1; D ambiguous. V was cut by 0 bases and J by 1 base, with 6 bases left in between. The length of the CDR3 is 14 residues. Germline values: CDR1 MNHEY, CDR2 SVGAGI. CDR3 protein: CASSYSTRNTEAFF. Here the CDR3 DNA reads TGTGCCAGCAGTTACTCAACACGGAACACTGAAGCTTTCTTT.

The chain couples TRBV18 to TRBJ1-1; 7 positions match TRBD1. The CDR3 sequence is 14 residues long. Germline values: CDR1 KGHSH, CDR2 LQKENI. V was pared by 5 bases and J by 7 bases, with 10 bases of the junction left unmatched. The CDR3 loop is CASSIGQARNEAFF. In nucleotides, the CDR3 is TGTGCCAGCTCAATCGGACAGGCCCGGAATGAAGCTTTCTTT. Using reference TRBV18 and TRBJ1-1 for the parts outside the CDR3, the full variable domain is NAGVMQNPRHLVRRRGQEARLRCSPMKGHSHVYWYRQLPEEGLKFMVYLQKENIIDESGMPKERFSAEFPKEGPSILRIQQVVRGDSAAYFCASSIGQARNEAFFGQGTRLTVV.

The rearrangement uses TRBV19 and TRBJ1-1, with 7 bases lining up with TRBD1. Germline V gene data show CDR1 as LNHDA and CDR2 as SQIVND (reference sequence). V lost 4 bases, J lost 6 bases, and 8 bases stayed unmatched. The CDR3 totals 14 residues. For the CDR3, the DNA is TGTGCCAGTAGTAGGGCAGGGGGAGTGTCTGAAGCTTTCTTT. It yields the protein CASSRAGGVSEAFF. Full variable domain (remainder filled in from reference TRBV19 and TRBJ1-1): DGGITQSPKYLFRKEGQNVTLSCEQNLNHDAMYWYRQDPGQGLRLIYYSQIVNDFQKGDIAEGYSVSREKKESFPLTVTSAQKNPTAFYLCASSRAGGVSEAFFGQGTRLTVV.

This clone was detected only a few times. The chain couples TRBV7-9 to TRBJ1-5; weak D call: TRBD1 (5 bases). The CDR3 has 15 amino acids. Per the germline V gene, CDR1 is SEHNR and CDR2 is FQNEAQ (reference sequence). The germline V and J ends were trimmed by 1 base and 7 bases, with 14 bases remaining between them. CDR3 in amino acids: CASSLDLGDGQPQHF. CDR3 DNA: TGTGCCAGCAGCTTAGATTTGGGGGATGGCCAGCCCCAGCATTTT.

The V and J genes are TRBV7-2 and TRBJ1-1; no reliable D call. V was trimmed by 4 bases and J by 4 bases, leaving 10 bases between them. The length of the CDR3 is 13 residues. Germline CDR1 SGHTA, CDR2 FQGNSA. The CDR3 loop reads CASSWPGGTEAFF. The CDR3 DNA sequence: TGTGCCAGCAGCTGGCCCGGTGGCACTGAAGCTTTCTTT.

The chain's CDR3 is CAWSVIAISGYTF. The CDR3 nucleotides are TGTGCCTGGAGTGTAATAGCAATAAGTGGCTACACCTTC. The chain employs TRBV30 and TRBJ1-2; D not certain. CDR1 is GTSNPN, CDR2 SVGIG, per germline (reference sequence). This CDR3 contains 13 residues. V was trimmed by 0 bases and J by 7 bases, leaving 12 bases between them.

This clone has a single count. This chain uses TRBV6-6 with TRBJ1-5; D ambiguous. Germline-derived CDR1 and CDR2 are MNHNY and SVGAGI (reference sequence). The V end was cut by 0 bases, the J end by 5 bases, with 5 bases between. CDR3 size: 13 residues. This chain's CDR3 is CASSYSRDQPQHF. The DNA of the CDR3 is TGTGCCAGCAGTTACTCCCGGGATCAGCCCCAGCATTTT.

This clone appeared once. The chain employs TRBV5-1 and TRBJ2-1; D is ambiguous. V was cut by 0 bases and J by 4 bases, with 5 bases left in between. The CDR3 length is 13 residues. Germline lookup yields CDR1 SGHRS and CDR2 YFSETQ. The CDR3 coding sequence is TGCGCCAGCAGCTTGGTGCGATACAATGAGCAGTTCTTC. Protein: CASSLVRYNEQFF. The variable domain in full, completed from reference TRBV5-1 and TRBJ2-1, reads KAGVTQTPRYLIKTRGQQVTLSCSPISGHRSVSWYQQTPGQGLQFLFEYFSETQRNKGNFPGRFSGRQFSNSRSEMNVSTLELGDSALYLCASSLVRYNEQFFGPGTRLTVL.

A single count supports this clone. The CDR3 protein is CASSQEVIVGLAGGRDTQYF. The CDR3 nucleotides read TGTGCCAGCAGCCAAGAGGTAATCGTAGGGCTAGCGGGGGGGCGAGATACGCAGTATTTT. The chain has TRBV4-2 and TRBJ2-3, with 12 bases lining up with TRBD2. CDR3 length: 20 residues. Losses at the gene ends were 0 bases for V and 5 bases for J; bases not matched to a gene: 15. CDR1 is LGHNA, CDR2 YNFKEQ, per germline.

V gene TRBV11-2 combines with J gene TRBJ1-1; 7 bases match TRBD1. The CDR3 loop spans 16 amino acids. CDR1 is SGHAT, CDR2 FQNNGV, per germline. The V and J ends lost 5 bases and 1 base, in that order; junction bases with no gene match: 10. The CDR3 is CASSPRQGQRNTEAFF. DNA for the CDR3: TGTGCCAGCAGCCCCCGACAGGGTCAACGGAACACTGAAGCTTTCTTT.

This chain connects TRBV2 to TRBJ2-2, with 8 positions matching TRBD1. There are 16 residues in the CDR3. J gave up 1 base and V 5 bases, and 6 bases lay outside the gene matches. Germline lookup yields CDR1 SNHLY and CDR2 FYNNEI. CDR3 sequence: CASSFTGTGNTGELFF. CDR3 DNA: TGTGCCAGCAGTTTTACCGGGACAGGGAACACCGGGGAGCTGTTTTTT.

This chain links TRBV29-1 with TRBJ2-3; D is possibly TRBD1 (6 bases). The V and J ends lost 4 bases and 4 bases respectively, with 15 bases between them. This CDR3 is 14 amino acids long. From germline, CDR1 is SQVTM and CDR2 ANQGSEA. The CDR3 region has the DNA TGCAGCGTTGCTCGTGTTACAGGGCCAGATACGCAGTATTTT. Its protein product is CSVARVTGPDTQYF.

This clone has a single count. J is TRBJ2-7 and V is TRBV27; 8 nucleotides align to TRBD2. The J segment lost 7 bases and the V segment lost 5 bases, leaving 16 bases of the junction unmatched. This CDR3 has 16 amino acids. The germline CDR1 and CDR2 sequences are MNHEY and SMNVEV (reference sequence). CDR3 in amino acids: CASSPDRRAGVEEQYF. As DNA, the CDR3 is TGTGCCAGCAGTCCCGACAGGAGAGCGGGAGTAGAAGAGCAGTACTTC.